These 20 T cell receptor beta chains were sequenced from one sample in a study. TCRdb processed the RT-PCR reads anew with MiXCR; each CDR3 protein has one entry. The table records about 680,000 distinct CDR3 sequences, 13% to 15% of them present only once. Sequencing was performed on memory CD4+ T cells from blood. All receptors come from a female donor in good health, serving as a healthy control.

This clonotype was detected once. CDR3 bases: TGTGCCAGCAGCCAAGATGTTTACAATGAGCAGTTCTTC. Protein sequence: CASSQDVYNEQFF. The rearrangement joins TRBV14 to TRBJ2-1; D remains ambiguous. Germline V gene lookup returns CDR1 SGHDN and CDR2 FVKESK. This CDR3 contains 13 residues. The V end was cut by 0 bases, the J end by 4 bases, with 4 bases between.

The chain recombines TRBV7-8 with TRBJ1-4; D ambiguous. CDR1 is SGHVS and CDR2 is FQNEAQ in the germline V gene. This CDR3 contains 14 residues. Between the trimmed V and J ends, which lost 0 bases and 9 bases, there was a span of 11 bases. As DNA, the CDR3 is TGTGCCAGCAGCTTAGCGCTGGAGTCCCAAAAACTGTTTTTT. Translation: CASSLALESQKLFF.

There are many counts of this clonotype. This chain connects TRBV20-1 to TRBJ2-3, with 7 bases fitting TRBD2. CDR1 is DFQATT and CDR2 is SNEGSKA in the germline V gene (reference sequence). V lost 8 bases and J lost 2; bases outside the gene matches: 13. The length of the CDR3 is 15 residues. CDR3 sequence reads: CSSQDRAGATDTQYF. CDR3 coding DNA: TGCAGTTCCCAGGATAGGGCGGGAGCCACAGATACGCAGTATTTT.

The table lists this clonotype with many counts. CDR3 residues: CASKEDSGGYTF. The CDR3 DNA is TGTGCCAGTAAGGAGGACTCGGGCGGCTACACCTTC. This chain uses TRBV6-5 with TRBJ1-2; D is unclear. The germline V and J ends were trimmed by 9 bases and 8 bases, with 16 bases remaining between them. CDR1 is MNHEY, CDR2 SVGAGI, per germline. The CDR3 contains 12 residues.

This clonotype was seen repeatedly, ten times or more. This sequence joins TRBV7-6 and TRBJ2-1; D possibly corresponds to TRBD2 (6 bases). The CDR3 contains 14 residues. With 5 bases removed from V and 4 bases from J, the gap between germline ends came to 12 bases. CDR1 and CDR2 from the germline V gene are SGHVS and FNYEAQ. The CDR3 sequence is CASSHGLPYNEQFF. As DNA, the CDR3 is TGTGCCAGCAGCCATGGACTACCATACAATGAGCAGTTCTTC.

The V gene is TRBV5-1, the J gene TRBJ1-5; 8 bases align to TRBD1. The ends lost 3 bases at V and 4 bases at J; junction bases unmatched: 6. The CDR3 is 15 amino acids. The germline V gene has CDR1 SGHRS and CDR2 YFSETQ. The CDR3 DNA sequence: TGCGCCAGCAGCTCTACGGGACAGGAGAATCAGCCCCAGCATTTT. Translation: CASSSTGQENQPQHF.

V gene TRBV2 combines with J gene TRBJ2-7; D is perhaps TRBD1 or TRBD2 (5 bases each). The CDR3 contains 13 residues. Germline V gene sequence: CDR1 SNHLY, CDR2 FYNNEI. V shed 4 bases and J shed 9 bases, with 16 bases lying between them. This CDR3 is CASSGVRETLQYF. Written as DNA, the CDR3 is TGTGCCAGCAGTGGGGTCAGGGAGACTCTGCAGTACTTC.

This clonotype was recorded at least ten times. The J gene is TRBJ2-2, the V gene TRBV5-1, with 9 bases matching TRBD2. CDR1 is SGHRS, CDR2 YFSETQ, per germline. V was clipped by 6 bases and J by 0 bases; unmatched bases: 3. The CDR3 has 15 amino acids. Here the CDR3 reads CASKVAGANTGELFF. In DNA, the CDR3 is TGCGCCAGCAAGGTAGCGGGGGCGAACACCGGGGAGCTGTTTTTT.

A few counts support this clonotype. The V call is TRBV18, the J call TRBJ2-7; a possible D gene is TRBD2 (5 bases). Germline CDR1 and CDR2: KGHSH and LQKENI. V lost 3 bases, J lost 3 bases, and 18 bases lay in between. This CDR3 has 16 amino acids. CDR3: CASSPSQDLGGYEQYF. In DNA, the CDR3 is TGTGCCAGCTCACCGTCCCAGGATTTAGGAGGCTACGAGCAGTACTTC.

This clonotype was found many times. This chain links TRBV7-2 with TRBJ2-7; D not resolved. There are 14 residues in the CDR3. Germline V gene data show CDR1 as SGHTA and CDR2 as FQGNSA. Deletions cut 0 bases from V and 2 bases from J, with 8 bases between. This chain's CDR3 is CASSLASSTYEQYF. In nucleotides, the CDR3 is TGTGCCAGCAGCTTAGCAAGTTCCACCTACGAGCAGTACTTC.

This clonotype was detected only a few times. V gene TRBV6-2 or TRBV6-3 combines with J gene TRBJ2-7, with D tentatively TRBD2 (5 bases). The ends were cut back, 8 bases at V and 4 bases at J, with 15 bases in the middle. Germline V gives CDR1 MNHEY, CDR2 SVGEGT. The CDR3 contains 13 residues. CDR3 sequence: CASQSLRAYEQYF. The CDR3 nucleotides read TGTGCCAGCCAGTCTCTGAGGGCGTACGAGCAGTACTTC.

This clonotype was seen a handful of times. The chain has TRBV12-3 or TRBV12-4 and TRBJ1-2; possible D gene TRBD1, 5 bases. The CDR3 has 12 residues. V shed 6 bases and J shed 10 bases, with 15 bases lying between them. The CDR3 protein is CASRGTGDVYTF. The DNA for the CDR3 is TGTGCCAGCAGGGGCACGGGGGATGTCTACACCTTC.

This clonotype was found many times. The rearrangement uses TRBV6-5 and TRBJ1-5; no clear D gene. The V end was cut by 7 bases, the J end by 9 bases, with 13 bases between. CDR3 length: 12 residues. Germline CDR1 MNHEY, CDR2 SVGAGI. Written as DNA, the CDR3 is TGTGCCAGCAATCATAGAACGGGGCCCCAGCATTTT. Amino acid sequence: CASNHRTGPQHF.

This clonotype was seen only a few times. This chain uses TRBV5-1 with TRBJ2-2; possible D gene TRBD2, 6 bases. The CDR3 length is 16 residues. Looked up from germline, CDR1 is SGHRS and CDR2 is YFSETQ. Trimming pared 4 bases from V and 0 bases from J, leaving 13 bases between. CDR3 residues: CASSPGLSANTGELFF. The DNA of the CDR3 is TGCGCCAGCAGCCCGGGACTGTCAGCGAACACCGGGGAGCTGTTTTTT.

V gene TRBV29-1 combines with J gene TRBJ1-2; maybe TRBD1 (6 bases). The CDR3 runs 14 residues. V dropped 6 bases and J dropped 1 base, with 15 bases sitting between them. CDR1 is SQVTM, CDR2 ANQGSEA, per germline. CDR3 region: CSVGGGQSNYGYTF. The CDR3 bases are TGCAGCGTGGGGGGCGGACAGAGTAACTATGGCTACACCTTC. Filled out from reference TRBV29-1 and TRBJ1-2, the complete variable domain reads SAVISQKPSRDICQRGTSLTIQCQVDSQVTMMFWYRQQPGQSLTLIATANQGSEATYESGFVIDKFPISRPNLTFSTLTVSNMSPEDSSIYLCSVGGGQSNYGYTFGSGTRLTVV.

This chain connects TRBV20-1 to TRBJ2-1, with D uncertain. The CDR3 is 14 amino acids. Germline V gene sequence: CDR1 DFQATT, CDR2 SNEGSKA (reference sequence). V was clipped by 3 bases and J by 5 bases, with 14 bases between them. The CDR3 region is CSARLGSQNNEQFF. The CDR3 DNA reads TGCAGTGCTAGGCTAGGCTCCCAGAACAATGAGCAGTTCTTC.

CDR3 region: CASSANGLEETQYF. The CDR3 DNA reads TGTGCCAGCAGTGCGAATGGACTAGAAGAGACCCAGTACTTC. The chain couples TRBV2 to TRBJ2-5, with TRBD2 matching 7 bases. CDR1 SNHLY and CDR2 FYNNEI come from the germline V gene. The CDR3 is 14 residues long. The J segment lost 3 bases and the V segment lost 4 bases, leaving 5 bases of the junction unmatched.

This clonotype was seen many times. The chain is built from TRBV24-1 and TRBJ2-1; TRBD1 is a possible D gene (5 bases). The germline V gene encodes CDR1 KGHDR and CDR2 SFDVKD. This CDR3 is built from 17 residues. V was clipped by 3 bases and J by 0 bases, with 14 bases between them. CDR3 sequence reads: CATSDPSTDTSYNEQFF. CDR3 bases: TGTGCCACCAGTGATCCATCCACGGACACCTCCTACAATGAGCAGTTCTTC.

J is TRBJ1-1 and V is TRBV15; 7 bases align to TRBD1. V was clipped by 1 base and J by 1 base; unmatched bases: 6. The CDR3 extends over 16 amino acids. Germline CDR1 and CDR2: LNHNV and YYDKDF (reference sequence). DNA of the CDR3: TGTGCCACCAGCAGAGTGGGGGGACAGAAGAACACTGAAGCTTTCTTT. This translates into CATSRVGGQKNTEAFF.

There are a few counts of this clonotype. This sequence joins TRBV28 and TRBJ1-6; D possibly corresponds to TRBD1 (6 bases). CDR1 and CDR2 (germline): MDHEN, SYDVKM. Trimming cost V 5 bases and J 6 bases, with 14 bases left between them. CDR3 size: 15 residues. The CDR3, as DNA: TGTGCCAGCAGTCCACCGGGACAACTTAATTCACCCCTCCACTTT. Its translation: CASSPPGQLNSPLHF.